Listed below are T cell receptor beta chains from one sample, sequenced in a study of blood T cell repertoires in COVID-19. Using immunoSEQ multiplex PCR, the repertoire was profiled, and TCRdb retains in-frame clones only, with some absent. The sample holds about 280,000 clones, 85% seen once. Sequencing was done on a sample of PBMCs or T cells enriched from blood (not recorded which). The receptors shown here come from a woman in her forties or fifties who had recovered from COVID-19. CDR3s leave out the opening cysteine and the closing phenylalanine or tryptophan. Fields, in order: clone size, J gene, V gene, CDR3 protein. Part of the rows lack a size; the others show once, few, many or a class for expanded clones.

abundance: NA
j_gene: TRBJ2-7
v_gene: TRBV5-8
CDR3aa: ASSFFGSGGTYEQY

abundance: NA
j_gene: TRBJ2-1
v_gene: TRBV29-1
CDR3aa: SARLAGVGYNEQF

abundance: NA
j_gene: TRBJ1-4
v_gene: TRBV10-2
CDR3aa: ASSEPNRGGSTNEKLF

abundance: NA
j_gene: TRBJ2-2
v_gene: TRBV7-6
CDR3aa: ASTTYGELF

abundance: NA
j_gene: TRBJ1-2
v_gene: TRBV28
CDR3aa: ASSLGGADYGYT

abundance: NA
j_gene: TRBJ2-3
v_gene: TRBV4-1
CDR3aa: ASSQRPTSGFTDTQY

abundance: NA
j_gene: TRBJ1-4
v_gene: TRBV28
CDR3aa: ASSPSDWYEKLF

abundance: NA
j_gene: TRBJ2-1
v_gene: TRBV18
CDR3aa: ASSAIALGSYNEQF

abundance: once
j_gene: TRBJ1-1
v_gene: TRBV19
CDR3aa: ASSIGHAEDEAF

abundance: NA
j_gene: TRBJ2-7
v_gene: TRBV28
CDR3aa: ASFSRGGQGFGEQY

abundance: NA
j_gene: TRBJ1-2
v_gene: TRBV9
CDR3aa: ASSVGGGRITGYT

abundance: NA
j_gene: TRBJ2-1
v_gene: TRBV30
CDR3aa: AHGPGTGYYNEQF

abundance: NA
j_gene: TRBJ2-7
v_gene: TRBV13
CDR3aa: ASSLSGYEQY

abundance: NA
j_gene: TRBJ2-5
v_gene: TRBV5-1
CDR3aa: ASSLGGPGEETQY

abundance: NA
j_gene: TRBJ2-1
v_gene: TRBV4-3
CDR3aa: ASSQAYYNEQF

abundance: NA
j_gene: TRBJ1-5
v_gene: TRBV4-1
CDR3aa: ASSRNAQQSNQPQH

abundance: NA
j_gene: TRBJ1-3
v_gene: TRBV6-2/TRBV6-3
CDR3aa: ASSYLSDRTGNTIY

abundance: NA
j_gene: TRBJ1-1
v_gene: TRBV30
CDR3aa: AWSVRGNTEAF

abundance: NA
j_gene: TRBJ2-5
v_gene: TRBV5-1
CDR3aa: ASSLGGQGMRETQY

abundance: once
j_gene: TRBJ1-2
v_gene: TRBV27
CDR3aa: ASSDNPNYGYT

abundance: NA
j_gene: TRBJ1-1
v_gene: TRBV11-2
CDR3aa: ASSRSYATEAF

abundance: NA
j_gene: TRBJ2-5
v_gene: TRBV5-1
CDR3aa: ASREGLVETQY